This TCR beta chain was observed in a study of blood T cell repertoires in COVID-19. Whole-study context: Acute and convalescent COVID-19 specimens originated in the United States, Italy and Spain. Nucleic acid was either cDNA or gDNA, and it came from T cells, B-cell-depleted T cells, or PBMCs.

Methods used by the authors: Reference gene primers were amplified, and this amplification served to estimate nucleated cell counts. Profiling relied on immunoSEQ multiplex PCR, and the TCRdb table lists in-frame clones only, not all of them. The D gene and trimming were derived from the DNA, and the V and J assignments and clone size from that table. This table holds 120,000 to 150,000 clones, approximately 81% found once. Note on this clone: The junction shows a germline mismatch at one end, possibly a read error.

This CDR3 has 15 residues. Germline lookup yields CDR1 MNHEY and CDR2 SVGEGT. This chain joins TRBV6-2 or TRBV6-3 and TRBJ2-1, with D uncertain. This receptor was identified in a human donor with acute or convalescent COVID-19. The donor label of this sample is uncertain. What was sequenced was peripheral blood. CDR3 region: CASSYSNYNYYEQFF. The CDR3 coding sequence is TGTGCCAGCAGTTACTCGAACTATAACTACTATGAGCAGTTCTTC.